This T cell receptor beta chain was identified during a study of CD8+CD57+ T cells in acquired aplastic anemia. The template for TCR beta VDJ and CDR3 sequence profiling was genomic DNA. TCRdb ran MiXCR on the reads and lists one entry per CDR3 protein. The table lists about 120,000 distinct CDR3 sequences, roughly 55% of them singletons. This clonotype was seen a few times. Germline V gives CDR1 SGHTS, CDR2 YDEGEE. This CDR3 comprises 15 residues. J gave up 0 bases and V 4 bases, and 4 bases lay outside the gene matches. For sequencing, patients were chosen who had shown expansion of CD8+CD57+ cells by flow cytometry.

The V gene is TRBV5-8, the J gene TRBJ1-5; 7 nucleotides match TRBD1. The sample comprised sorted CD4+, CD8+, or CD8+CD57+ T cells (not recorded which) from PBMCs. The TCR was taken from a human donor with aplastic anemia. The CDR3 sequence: CASSLQGYSNQPQHF. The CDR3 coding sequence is TGTGCCAGCAGCCTACAGGGGTATAGCAATCAGCCCCAGCATTTT.